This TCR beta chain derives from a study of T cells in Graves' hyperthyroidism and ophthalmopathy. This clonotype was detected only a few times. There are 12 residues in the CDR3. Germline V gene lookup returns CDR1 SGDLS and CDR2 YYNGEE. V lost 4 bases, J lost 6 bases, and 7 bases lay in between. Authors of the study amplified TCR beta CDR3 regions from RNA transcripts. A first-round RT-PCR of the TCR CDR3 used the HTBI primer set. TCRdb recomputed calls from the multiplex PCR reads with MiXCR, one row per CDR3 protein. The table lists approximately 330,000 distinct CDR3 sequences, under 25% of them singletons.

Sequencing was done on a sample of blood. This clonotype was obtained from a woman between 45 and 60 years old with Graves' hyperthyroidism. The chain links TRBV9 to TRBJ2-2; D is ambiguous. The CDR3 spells CASSNRPGELFF. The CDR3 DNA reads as TGTGCCAGCAGCAACCGACCCGGGGAGCTGTTTTTT. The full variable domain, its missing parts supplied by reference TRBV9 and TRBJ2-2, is DSGVTQTPKHLITATGQRVTLRCSPRSGDLSVYWYQQSLDQGLQFLIQYYNGEERAKGNILERFSAQQFPDLHSELNLSSLELGDSALYFCASSNRPGELFFGEGSRLTVL.